This T cell receptor (beta chain) was captured in a study of shared clonotypes between healthy human individuals. Generated by immunoSEQ multiplex PCR, the TCRdb table keeps only in-frame clones and is missing some. The repertoire has approximately 2.1 million clones, more than 80% of them found once; the top ten carry under 0.45%. Material for sequencing was naive CD4+ T cells from PBMCs. This sample's subset: CD45RA+ positively selected. The clonotype was recovered from a man aged 18 to 30 in good health. Some clones in this sample may be carry-over from other donors' samples.

CDR3 DNA: TGTGCCAGCAGTGTAGGGACAGACTCTGGAAACACCATATATTTT. Translating it yields CASSVGTDSGNTIYF. The chain couples TRBV2 to TRBJ1-3, with 7 bases fitting TRBD1. Germline-derived CDR1 and CDR2 are SNHLY and FYNNEI. V was pared by 4 bases and J by 0 bases, with 3 bases of the junction left unmatched. CDR3 length equals 15 residues.